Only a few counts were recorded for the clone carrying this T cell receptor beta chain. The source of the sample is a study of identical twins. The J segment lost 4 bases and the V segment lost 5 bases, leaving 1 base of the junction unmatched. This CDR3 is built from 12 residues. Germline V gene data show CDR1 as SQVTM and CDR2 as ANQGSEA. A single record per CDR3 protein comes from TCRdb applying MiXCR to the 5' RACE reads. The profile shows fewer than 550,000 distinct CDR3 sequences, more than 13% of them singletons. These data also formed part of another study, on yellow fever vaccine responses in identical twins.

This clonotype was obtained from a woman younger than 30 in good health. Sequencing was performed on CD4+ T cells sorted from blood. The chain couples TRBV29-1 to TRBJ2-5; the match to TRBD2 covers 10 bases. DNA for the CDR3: TGCAGCGTTCGACTAGCGGGAGAGACCCAGTACTTC. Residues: CSVRLAGETQYF.